This T cell receptor (beta chain) was identified in a study of patients and donors after allogeneic stem cell transplantation. TCRdb re-called the RT-PCR reads with MiXCR, one entry per CDR3 protein. The sample carries about 960,000 distinct CDR3 sequences, more than 15% recorded once. CDR1 is LGHNA, CDR2 YNFKEQ, per germline. Trimming cost V 4 bases and J 0 bases, with 15 bases left between them. This CDR3 is 16 amino acids long. The sequence derives from a human donor who was either an allogeneic HSCT recipient or a stem cell or donor lymphocyte infusion donor (not recorded which). It is not recorded whose cells these are; they may come from a transplant donor. The chain couples TRBV4-2 to TRBJ1-1; D gene ambiguous. The sequenced sample consisted of blood, either unsorted or a sorted T cell fraction (not recorded which). CDR3 amino acids: CASSRRAQYLNTEAFF. The CDR3 nucleotides read TGTGCCAGCAGCCGCCGGGCCCAGTATCTGAACACTGAAGCTTTCTTT.